The 28 T cell receptor beta chains listed next were all sequenced from one sample in a study of OX40 agonist ivuxolimab in advanced cancers. Only in-frame clones appear in the TCRdb table, and some are missing; sequencing was by immunoSEQ multiplex PCR. The table shows about 12,000 clones, with approximately 78% occurring only once. Sequenced material: CD4+ or CD8+ T cells sorted from blood, taken in a trial of the OX40 agonist ivuxolimab. The source is an adult with an advanced solid tumor such as melanoma, head and neck, liver or kidney cancer.

The chain has TRBV29-1 and TRBJ2-1, with D possibly TRBD2 on 5 matching bases. Trimming stripped 8 bases from V and 4 bases from J, with 21 bases between. The CDR3 is made up of 15 amino acids. Germline assignment: CDR1 SQVTM and CDR2 ANQGSEA. The CDR3 loop reads CSYLGWELGYNEQFF. CDR3 DNA: TGCAGCTACCTCGGGTGGGAGTTGGGGTACAATGAGCAGTTCTTC.

By sample fraction, this clone is large (0.1 to 1%). J is TRBJ1-1 and V is TRBV19, with TRBD1 identical over 9 bases. CDR1 LNHDA and CDR2 SQIVND come from the germline V gene (reference sequence). This CDR3 region has 13 residues. V shed 5 bases, J shed 7 bases, and the junction held 5 bases outside the gene matches. The CDR3 sequence is CASSVRQGGEAFF. DNA of the CDR3: TGTGCCAGTAGTGTAAGACAGGGGGGTGAAGCTTTCTTT.

In its sample, this clone was seen once. The V and J genes are TRBV18 and TRBJ2-1; tentative D call: TRBD2 (5 bases). CDR3 size: 15 residues. V lost 3 bases and J 2 bases, leaving 11 bases between the germline ends. Germline CDR1 and CDR2: KGHSH and LQKENI. The CDR3 protein is CASSPPGLTYNEQFF. In DNA, the CDR3 is TGTGCCAGCTCACCCCCGGGATTAACCTACAATGAGCAGTTCTTC.

J is TRBJ2-1 and V is TRBV5-4; D is possibly TRBD1 (6 bases). Germline values: CDR1 SGHNT, CDR2 YYREEE (reference sequence). This CDR3 is 16 amino acids long. V lost 0 bases and J 7 bases, leaving 17 bases between the germline ends. The CDR3: CASSLVQGSDVNEQFF. DNA of the CDR3: TGTGCCAGCAGCTTGGTACAGGGATCAGACGTAAATGAGCAGTTCTTC. Complete variable domain (other parts from reference TRBV5-4 and TRBJ2-1): ETGVTQSPTHLIKTRGQQVTLRCSSQSGHNTVSWYQQALGQGPQFIFQYYREEENGRGNFPPRFSGLQFPNYSSELNVNALELDDSALYLCASSLVQGSDVNEQFFGPGTRLTVL.

The rearrangement links TRBV28 to TRBJ2-5; D not certain. CDR1 is MDHEN and CDR2 is SYDVKM in the germline V gene. Trimming left V 2 bases short and J 11 bases short, with 9 bases between. The CDR3 runs 11 residues. The CDR3 reads CASSLGTAQYF. CDR3 nucleotides: TGTGCCAGCAGTTTAGGAACAGCGCAGTACTTC.

This chain connects TRBV5-1 to TRBJ2-7; 9 positions agree with TRBD2. Germline-derived CDR1 and CDR2 are SGHRS and YFSETQ. The CDR3 length is 18 residues. The trim removed 4 bases at V and 1 base at J, leaving 15 bases unmatched. DNA of the CDR3: TGCGCCAGCAGCAACGGTAGCGGGAGAGATTACGGTTCCTACGAGCAGTACTTC. This codes for CASSNGSGRDYGSYEQYF.

The V gene is TRBV29-1, the J gene TRBJ2-1; no firm D call. V was cut by 1 base and J by 3 bases, with 13 bases left in between. This CDR3 contains 15 residues. CDR1 and CDR2 from the germline V gene are SQVTM and ANQGSEA. The CDR3 region has the DNA TGCAGCGTTGAAGGTCAGCGCGACCGCTACAATGAGCAGTTCTTC. Translated, it gives CSVEGQRDRYNEQFF.

The chain combines TRBV28 with TRBJ2-3; the match to TRBD2 covers 7 bases. The germline V gene has CDR1 MDHEN and CDR2 SYDVKM. The CDR3 consists of 12 residues. V trimming: 5 bases; J trimming: 13 bases; junction bases outside the gene matches: 9. CDR3 loop: CASSGGEAHEYF. CDR3 sequence (DNA): TGTGCCAGCAGTGGGGGGGAGGCCCACGAGTATTTT.

The rearrangement joins TRBV7-6 to TRBJ2-3; 7 nucleotides agree with TRBD1. This CDR3 is 15 amino acids long. CDR1 is SGHVS, CDR2 FNYEAQ, per germline. The V gene end was trimmed by 1 base and the J gene end by 2 bases; junction bases not matched to a gene: 3. The CDR3 DNA sequence: TGTGCCAGCAGCTTAGGACAGGGACACACAGATACGCAGTATTTT. Its translation is CASSLGQGHTDTQYF.

The rearrangement links TRBV25-1 to TRBJ2-5; 8 bases are shared with TRBD1. The CDR3 extends over 13 amino acids. V lost 6 bases to trimming and J lost 4 bases; unmatched junction nucleotides: 4. Germline V gene data show CDR1 as MGHDK and CDR2 as SYGVNS. The CDR3 protein is CASRGQGPETQYF. The CDR3 DNA reads as TGTGCCAGCAGAGGACAGGGCCCAGAGACCCAGTACTTC. The variable domain in full, with the rest retrieved from reference TRBV25-1 and TRBJ2-5, is EADIYQTPRYLVIGTGKKITLECSQTMGHDKMYWYQQDPGMELHLIHYSYGVNSTEKGDLSSESTVSRIRTEHFPLTLESARPSHTSQYLCASRGQGPETQYFGPGTRLLVL.

Of note for this clone: The sample contains more than one DNA sequence encoding this CDR3. The chain uses TRBV7-2 and TRBJ2-7, with 12 bases identical to TRBD2. CDR3 length equals 13 residues. The V gene's germline CDR1 is SGHTA and CDR2 FQGNSA. The ends lost 3 bases at V and 6 bases at J; junction bases unmatched: 0. The CDR3 coding sequence is TGTGCCAGCAGCTTGACTAGCGGGAGCGAGCAGTACTTC. As protein: CASSLTSGSEQYF.

The chain joins TRBV27 to TRBJ2-3; 10 bases align to TRBD2. The J segment lost 2 bases and the V segment lost 1 base, leaving 3 bases of the junction unmatched. Germline V gives CDR1 MNHEY, CDR2 SMNVEV (reference sequence). There are 16 residues in the CDR3. This chain's CDR3 is CASSLWLAGATDTQYF. The CDR3 bases are TGTGCCAGCAGTTTATGGCTAGCGGGAGCCACAGATACGCAGTATTTT.

The chain carries TRBV28 and TRBJ2-7; possible D gene TRBD1, 6 bases. The CDR3 is 18 amino acids. CDR1 MDHEN and CDR2 SYDVKM come from the germline V gene. Trimming pared 6 bases from V and 7 bases from J, leaving 31 bases between. The CDR3 DNA follows: TGTGCCAGCAGCTCTCCCACTCTTGTAACGGACAGACCGCCAGAGCAGTACTTC. Amino acids: CASSSPTLVTDRPPEQYF.

This clone was detected a few times. The chain recombines TRBV6-5 with TRBJ2-7; 11 bases are a match to TRBD1. The CDR3 consists of 14 residues. The trim removed 6 bases at V and 3 bases at J, leaving 4 bases unmatched. Germline CDR1 reads MNHEY; CDR2 reads SVGAGI. CDR3 sequence: CASRPGTGGYEQYF. Written as DNA, the CDR3 is TGTGCCAGCAGACCCGGGACAGGGGGCTACGAGCAGTACTTC.

V usage is TRBV19 and J usage is TRBJ2-1; unclear D gene. CDR3 size: 12 residues. Trimming removed 3 bases at V and 6 bases at J, with 6 bases between. The germline CDR1 and CDR2 sequences are LNHDA and SQIVND (reference sequence). The CDR3 DNA reads TGTGCCAGTAGTATTATGTCCAATGAGCAGTTCTTC. Translating it yields CASSIMSNEQFF.

V usage is TRBV5-1 and J usage is TRBJ2-7; D unclear. V lost 2 bases, J lost 2 bases, and 14 bases lay in between. The CDR3 is made up of 15 amino acids. The V gene's germline CDR1 is SGHRS and CDR2 YFSETQ. DNA for the CDR3: TGCGCCAGCAGCTTCGGATTTGGCTCGGCCTACGAGCAGTACTTC. It encodes CASSFGFGSAYEQYF.

V and J are TRBV4-1 and TRBJ2-7; possibly TRBD1 for D (8 bases). The V gene's germline CDR1 is MGHRA and CDR2 YSYEKL. Trimming left V 4 bases short and J 1 base short, with 11 bases between. The length of the CDR3 is 14 residues. CDR3 region: CASSLQGGSYEQYF. The DNA for the CDR3 is TGCGCCAGCAGCCTACAGGGGGGGTCCTACGAGCAGTACTTC.

The chain employs TRBV2 and TRBJ1-5; D is possibly TRBD1 (6 bases). From germline, CDR1 is SNHLY and CDR2 FYNNEI. Trimming removed 1 base from V and 5 bases from J, with 12 bases in between. The CDR3 has 15 amino acids. The CDR3 DNA sequence: TGTGCCAGCAGTGAAGGGCAGGGGTTCCATCAGCCCCAGCATTTT. It yields the protein CASSEGQGFHQPQHF.

This clone has just a few counts. The chain recombines TRBV19 with TRBJ2-7, with D uncertain. The V gene's germline CDR1 is LNHDA and CDR2 SQIVND (reference sequence). Deletions cut 0 bases from V and 3 bases from J, with 3 bases between. This CDR3 contains 12 residues. As DNA, the CDR3 is TGTGCCAGTAGTATAGATGGCTACGAGCAGTACTTC. Amino acids: CASSIDGYEQYF. The full variable domain, its missing parts supplied by reference TRBV19 and TRBJ2-7, is DGGITQSPKYLFRKEGQNVTLSCEQNLNHDAMYWYRQDPGQGLRLIYYSQIVNDFQKGDIAEGYSVSREKKESFPLTVTSAQKNPTAFYLCASSIDGYEQYFGPGTRLTVT.

The chain uses TRBV27 and TRBJ1-4; the match to TRBD1 covers 8 bases. Germline V gene data show CDR1 as MNHEY and CDR2 as SMNVEV (reference sequence). V shed 6 bases, J shed 5 bases, and the junction held 5 bases outside the gene matches. This CDR3 is 14 amino acids long. The CDR3 DNA reads TGTGCCAGCAGCGAAACAGGGGGGAATGAAAAACTGTTTTTT. This codes for CASSETGGNEKLFF.

The gene calls are TRBV7-9 and TRBJ2-7; D uncertain. This CDR3 spans 13 amino acids. Per germline, CDR1 SEHNR and CDR2 FQNEAQ (reference sequence). With 3 bases removed from V and 0 bases from J, the gap between germline ends came to 6 bases. The CDR3 sequence is CASSFGNSYEQYF. Written as DNA, the CDR3 is TGTGCCAGCAGCTTCGGAAACTCCTACGAGCAGTACTTC.

This clone qualifies as medium-sized. The rearrangement links TRBV27 to TRBJ1-1; D call uncertain. Germline V CDR1 and CDR2: MNHEY, SMNVEV (reference sequence). The CDR3 length is 13 residues. V lost 3 bases to trimming and J lost 4 bases, with 9 bases between them. CDR3 in amino acids: CASSFAGSTEAFF. The DNA of the CDR3 is TGTGCCAGCAGTTTCGCCGGCAGCACTGAAGCTTTCTTT.

The chain is built from TRBV18 and TRBJ1-1, with D unresolved. Germline V gene data show CDR1 as KGHSH and CDR2 as LQKENI. Between the trimmed V and J ends, which lost 5 bases and 0 bases, there was a span of 4 bases. CDR3 length: 12 amino acids. CDR3 protein: CASSVMNTEAFF. The DNA of the CDR3 is TGTGCCAGCTCAGTAATGAACACTGAAGCTTTCTTT.

This chain joins TRBV9 and TRBJ2-1, with D perhaps being TRBD1 or TRBD2 (5 bases each). Germline CDR1 and CDR2: SGDLS and YYNGEE. This CDR3 spans 15 amino acids. V gave up 6 bases and J gave up 5 bases, with 18 bases separating them. CDR3 sequence: CASNLQAGKDNEQFF. The CDR3, as DNA: TGTGCCAGCAATTTACAGGCCGGGAAGGACAATGAGCAGTTCTTC.

In its sample, this clone was seen once. The chain carries TRBV7-9 and TRBJ2-1, with 10 bases identical to TRBD2. V lost 1 base and J lost 10; bases outside the gene matches: 7. This CDR3 comprises 15 residues. CDR1 SEHNR and CDR2 FQNEAQ come from the germline V gene (reference sequence). This CDR3 is CASSLVAGGMREQFF. The CDR3 DNA sequence: TGTGCCAGCAGCTTAGTAGCGGGAGGAATGCGCGAGCAGTTCTTC.

This clone was found once. The J gene is TRBJ2-1, the V gene TRBV7-6, with D perhaps TRBD1 (5 bases). V was trimmed by 2 bases and J by 1 base, leaving 12 bases between them. CDR3 size: 16 residues. Germline V gives CDR1 SGHVS, CDR2 FNYEAQ. CDR3 region: CASSLFFRGSYNEQFF. The DNA of the CDR3 is TGTGCCAGCAGCTTATTTTTTAGGGGATCCTACAATGAGCAGTTCTTC.

V and J are TRBV25-1 and TRBJ1-4, with TRBD1 as a possible D gene (6 bases). CDR3 size: 11 residues. The germline CDR1 and CDR2 sequences are MGHDK and SYGVNS. Deletions cut 11 bases from V and 10 bases from J, with 14 bases between. The CDR3 reads CAAGGGPKLFF. In DNA, the CDR3 is TGTGCCGCGGGGGGGGGCCCAAAACTGTTTTTT. Using reference TRBV25-1 and TRBJ1-4 for the parts outside the CDR3, the full variable domain is EADIYQTPRYLVIGTGKKITLECSQTMGHDKMYWYQQDPGMELHLIHYSYGVNSTEKGDLSSESTVSRIRTEHFPLTLESARPSHTSQYLCAAGGGPKLFFGSGTQLSVL.

This sequence joins TRBV7-2 and TRBJ2-1; perhaps TRBD2 as D (5 bases). Between the trimmed V and J ends, which lost 4 bases and 7 bases, there was a span of 11 bases. Germline assignment: CDR1 SGHTA and CDR2 FQGNSA. CDR3 length: 13 residues. CDR3 residues: CASSSGRVNEQFF. The CDR3 coding sequence is TGTGCCAGCAGCTCTGGGCGGGTAAATGAGCAGTTCTTC.